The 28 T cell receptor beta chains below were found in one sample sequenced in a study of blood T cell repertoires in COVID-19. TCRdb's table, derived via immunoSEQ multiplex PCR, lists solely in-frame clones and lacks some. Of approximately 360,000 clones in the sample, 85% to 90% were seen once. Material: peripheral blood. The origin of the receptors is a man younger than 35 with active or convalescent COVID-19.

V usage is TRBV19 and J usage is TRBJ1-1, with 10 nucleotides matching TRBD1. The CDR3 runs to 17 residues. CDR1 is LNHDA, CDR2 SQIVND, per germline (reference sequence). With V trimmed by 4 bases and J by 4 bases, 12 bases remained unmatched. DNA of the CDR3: TGTGCCAGTAGTACGACCGGGACAGGGGTAAGAGGCACTGAAGCTTTCTTT. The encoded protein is CASSTTGTGVRGTEAFF.

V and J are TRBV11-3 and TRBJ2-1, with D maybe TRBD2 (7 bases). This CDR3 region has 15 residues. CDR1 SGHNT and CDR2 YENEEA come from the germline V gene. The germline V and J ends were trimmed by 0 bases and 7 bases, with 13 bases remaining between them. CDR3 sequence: CASSLESGGGNEQFF. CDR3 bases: TGTGCCAGCAGCTTAGAGTCGGGGGGCGGGAATGAGCAGTTCTTC.

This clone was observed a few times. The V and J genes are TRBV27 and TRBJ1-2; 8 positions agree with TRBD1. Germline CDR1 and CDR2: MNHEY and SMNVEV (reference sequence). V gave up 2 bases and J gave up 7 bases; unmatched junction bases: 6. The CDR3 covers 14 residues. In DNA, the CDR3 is TGTGCCAGCAGTTTAGCCAGGACAGGGACTGGCTACACCTTC. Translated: CASSLARTGTGYTF.

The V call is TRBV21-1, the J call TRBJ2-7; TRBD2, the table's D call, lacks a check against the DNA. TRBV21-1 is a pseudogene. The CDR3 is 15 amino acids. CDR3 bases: TGTGCCAGCAGCAACCCTAGCGGGAAGAACTACGAGCAGTACTTC. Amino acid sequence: CASSNPSGKNYEQYF.

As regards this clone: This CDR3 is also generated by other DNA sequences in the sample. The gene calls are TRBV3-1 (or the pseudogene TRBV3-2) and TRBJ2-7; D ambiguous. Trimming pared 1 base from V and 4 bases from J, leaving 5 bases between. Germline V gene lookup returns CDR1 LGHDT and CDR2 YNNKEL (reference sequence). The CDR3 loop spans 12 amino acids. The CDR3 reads CASSQARYEQYF. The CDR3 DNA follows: TGTGCCAGCAGCCAAGCCCGTTACGAGCAGTACTTC.

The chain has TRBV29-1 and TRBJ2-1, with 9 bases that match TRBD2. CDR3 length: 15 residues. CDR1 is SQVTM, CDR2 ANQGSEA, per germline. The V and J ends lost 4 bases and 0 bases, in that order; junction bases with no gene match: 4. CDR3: CSVVLAGSSYNEQFF. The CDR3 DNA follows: TGCAGCGTTGTACTAGCGGGCTCCTCCTACAATGAGCAGTTCTTC.

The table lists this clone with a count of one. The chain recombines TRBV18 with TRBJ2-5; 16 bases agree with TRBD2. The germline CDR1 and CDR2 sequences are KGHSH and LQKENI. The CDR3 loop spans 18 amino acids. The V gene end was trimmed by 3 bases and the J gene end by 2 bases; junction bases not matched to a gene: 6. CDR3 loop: CASSPQGLAGGKQETQYF. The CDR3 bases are TGTGCCAGCTCACCTCAGGGACTAGCGGGAGGGAAGCAAGAGACCCAGTACTTC.

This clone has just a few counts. The CDR3 loop is CATSQNLDREQPQHF. The CDR3 DNA follows: TGTGCCACCAGCCAAAACCTTGACAGGGAGCAGCCCCAGCATTTT. This rearrangement joins TRBV15 to TRBJ1-5; 7 nucleotides align to TRBD1. The CDR3 length is 15 residues. CDR1 is LNHNV and CDR2 is YYDKDF in the germline V gene (reference sequence). Losses at the gene ends were 5 bases for V and 7 bases for J; bases not matched to a gene: 11.

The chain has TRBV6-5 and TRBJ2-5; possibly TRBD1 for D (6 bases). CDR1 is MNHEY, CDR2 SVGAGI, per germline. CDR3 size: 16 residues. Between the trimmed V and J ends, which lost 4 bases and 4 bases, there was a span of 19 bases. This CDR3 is CASSSPGTPSGETQYF. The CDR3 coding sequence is TGTGCCAGCAGTTCTCCCGGGACACCCTCGGGAGAGACCCAGTACTTC.

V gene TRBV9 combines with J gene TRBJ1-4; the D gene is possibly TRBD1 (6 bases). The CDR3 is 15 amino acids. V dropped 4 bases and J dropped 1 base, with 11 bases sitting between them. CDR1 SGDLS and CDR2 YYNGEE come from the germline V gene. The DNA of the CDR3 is TGTGCCAGCAGCTACCAACAGGGAACTAATGAAAAACTGTTTTTT. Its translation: CASSYQQGTNEKLFF.

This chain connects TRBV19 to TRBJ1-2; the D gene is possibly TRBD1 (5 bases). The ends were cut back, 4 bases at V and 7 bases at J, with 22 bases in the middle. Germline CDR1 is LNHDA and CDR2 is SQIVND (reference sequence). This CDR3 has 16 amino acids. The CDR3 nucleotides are TGTGCCAGTAGTACTAGACAGACTTCTTGGGTTCTTGGCTACACCTTC. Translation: CASSTRQTSWVLGYTF. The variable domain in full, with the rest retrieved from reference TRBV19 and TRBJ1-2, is DGGITQSPKYLFRKEGQNVTLSCEQNLNHDAMYWYRQDPGQGLRLIYYSQIVNDFQKGDIAEGYSVSREKKESFPLTVTSAQKNPTAFYLCASSTRQTSWVLGYTFGSGTRLTVV.

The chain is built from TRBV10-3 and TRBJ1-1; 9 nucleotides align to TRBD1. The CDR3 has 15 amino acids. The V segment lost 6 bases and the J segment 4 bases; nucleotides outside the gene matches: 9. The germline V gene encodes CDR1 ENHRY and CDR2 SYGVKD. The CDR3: CAIRGTGQGSTEAFF. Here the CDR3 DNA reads TGTGCCATCAGGGGGACCGGACAGGGGAGCACTGAAGCTTTCTTT.

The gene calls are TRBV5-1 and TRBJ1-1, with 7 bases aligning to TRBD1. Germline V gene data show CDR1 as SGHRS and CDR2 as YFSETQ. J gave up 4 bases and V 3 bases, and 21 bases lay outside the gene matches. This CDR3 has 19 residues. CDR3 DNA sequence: TGCGCCAGCAGCTCCTCGGGACAGCATCACCTTAGAACTATCACTGAAGCTTTCTTT. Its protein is CASSSSGQHHLRTITEAFF.

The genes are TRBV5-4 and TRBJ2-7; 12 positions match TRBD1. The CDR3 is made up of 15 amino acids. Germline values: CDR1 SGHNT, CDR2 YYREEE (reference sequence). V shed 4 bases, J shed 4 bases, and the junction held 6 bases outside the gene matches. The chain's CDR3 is CASSLGTGGGYEQYF. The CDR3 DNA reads TGTGCCAGCAGCCTCGGGACAGGGGGCGGGTACGAGCAGTACTTC.

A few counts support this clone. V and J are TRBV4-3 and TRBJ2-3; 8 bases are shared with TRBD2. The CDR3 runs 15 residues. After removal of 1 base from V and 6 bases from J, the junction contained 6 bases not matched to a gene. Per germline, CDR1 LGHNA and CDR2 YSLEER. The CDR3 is CASSQAGGASDTQYF. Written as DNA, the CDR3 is TGCGCCAGCAGCCAAGCGGGGGGGGCCTCGGATACGCAGTATTTT.

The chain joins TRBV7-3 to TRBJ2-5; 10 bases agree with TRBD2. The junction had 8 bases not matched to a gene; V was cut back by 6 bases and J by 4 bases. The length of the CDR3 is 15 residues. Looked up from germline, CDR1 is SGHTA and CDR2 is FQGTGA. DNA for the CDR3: TGTGCCAGCAGTATGGTAGCGGGAGGTCGAGAGACCCAGTACTTC. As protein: CASSMVAGGRETQYF.

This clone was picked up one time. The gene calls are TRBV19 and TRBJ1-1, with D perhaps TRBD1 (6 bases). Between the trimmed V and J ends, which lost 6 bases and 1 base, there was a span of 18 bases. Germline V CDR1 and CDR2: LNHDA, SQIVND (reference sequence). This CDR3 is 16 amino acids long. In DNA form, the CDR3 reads TGTGCCAGTAGATGGGGCCAGGGGCTCACGAACACTGAAGCTTTCTTT. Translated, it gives CASRWGQGLTNTEAFF.

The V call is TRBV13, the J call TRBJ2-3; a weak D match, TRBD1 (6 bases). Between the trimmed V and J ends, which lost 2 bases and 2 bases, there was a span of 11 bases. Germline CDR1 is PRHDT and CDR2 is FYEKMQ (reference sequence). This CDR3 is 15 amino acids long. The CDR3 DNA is TGTGCCAGCAGCTTAAACAGGGCATCCACAGATACGCAGTATTTT. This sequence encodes CASSLNRASTDTQYF.

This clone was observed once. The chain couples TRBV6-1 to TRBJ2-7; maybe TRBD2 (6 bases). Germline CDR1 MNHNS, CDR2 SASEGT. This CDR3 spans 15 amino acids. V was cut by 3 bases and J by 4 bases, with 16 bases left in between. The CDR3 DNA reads TGTGCCAGCAGTGATGTAGGGACTCCCCCATACGAGCAGTACTTC. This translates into CASSDVGTPPYEQYF.

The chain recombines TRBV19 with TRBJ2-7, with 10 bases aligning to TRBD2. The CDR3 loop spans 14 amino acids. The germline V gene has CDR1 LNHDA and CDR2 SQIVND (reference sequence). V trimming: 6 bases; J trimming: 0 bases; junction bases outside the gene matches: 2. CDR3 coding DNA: TGTGCCAGTAGATCTAGCGGGAGCTCCTACGAGCAGTACTTC. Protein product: CASRSSGSSYEQYF.

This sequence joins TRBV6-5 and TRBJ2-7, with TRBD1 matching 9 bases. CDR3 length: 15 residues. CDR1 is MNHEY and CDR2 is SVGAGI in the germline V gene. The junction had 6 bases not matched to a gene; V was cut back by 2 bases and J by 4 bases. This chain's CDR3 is CASSYNSGTGYEQYF. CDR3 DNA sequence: TGTGCCAGCAGTTACAATTCGGGGACAGGGTACGAGCAGTACTTC.

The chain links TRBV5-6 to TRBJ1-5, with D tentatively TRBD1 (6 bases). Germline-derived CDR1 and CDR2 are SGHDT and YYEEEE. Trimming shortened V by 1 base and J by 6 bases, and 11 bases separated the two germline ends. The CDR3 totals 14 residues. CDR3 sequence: CASSLQAGAQPQHF. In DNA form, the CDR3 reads TGTGCCAGCAGCTTGCAAGCAGGGGCTCAGCCCCAGCATTTT.

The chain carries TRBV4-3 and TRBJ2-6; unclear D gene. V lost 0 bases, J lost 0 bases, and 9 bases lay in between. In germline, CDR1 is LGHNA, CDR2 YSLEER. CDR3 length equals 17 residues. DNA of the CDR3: TGCGCCAGCAGCCAAGATGCGCGCAACTCTGGGGCCAACGTCCTGACTTTC. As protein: CASSQDARNSGANVLTF.

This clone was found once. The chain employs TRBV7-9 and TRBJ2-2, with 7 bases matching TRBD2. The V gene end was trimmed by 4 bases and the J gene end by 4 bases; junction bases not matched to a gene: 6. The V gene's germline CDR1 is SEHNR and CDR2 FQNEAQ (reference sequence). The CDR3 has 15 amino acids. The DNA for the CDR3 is TGTGCCAGCAGCTCCGGACTAGGCGGCACCGGGGAGCTGTTTTTT. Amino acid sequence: CASSSGLGGTGELFF.

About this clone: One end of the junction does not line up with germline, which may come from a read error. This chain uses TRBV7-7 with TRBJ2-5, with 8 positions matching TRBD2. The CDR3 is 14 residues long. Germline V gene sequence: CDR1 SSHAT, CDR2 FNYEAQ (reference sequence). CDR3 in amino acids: CASSLAGRQETQYF. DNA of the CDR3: TGTGCTAGCAGCTTAGCGGGGCGCCAAGAGACCCAGTACTTC.

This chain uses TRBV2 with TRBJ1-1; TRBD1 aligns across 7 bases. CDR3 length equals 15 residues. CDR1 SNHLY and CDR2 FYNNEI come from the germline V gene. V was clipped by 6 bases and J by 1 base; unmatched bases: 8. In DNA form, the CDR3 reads TGTGCCAGCAGAGTACAGGGGCAGGCGAACACTGAAGCTTTCTTT. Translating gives CASRVQGQANTEAFF.

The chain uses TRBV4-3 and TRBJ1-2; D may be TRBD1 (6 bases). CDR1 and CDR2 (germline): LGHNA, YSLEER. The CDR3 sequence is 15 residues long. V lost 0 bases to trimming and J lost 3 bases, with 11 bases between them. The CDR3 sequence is CASSQDLRTDYGYTF. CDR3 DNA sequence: TGCGCCAGCAGCCAAGACCTACGGACAGACTATGGCTACACCTTC.

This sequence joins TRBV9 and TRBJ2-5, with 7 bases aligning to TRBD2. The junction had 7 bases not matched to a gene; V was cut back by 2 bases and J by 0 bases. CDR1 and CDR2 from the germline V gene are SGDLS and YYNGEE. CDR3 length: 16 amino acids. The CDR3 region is CASSVSGTTNQETQYF. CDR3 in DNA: TGTGCCAGCAGCGTTTCCGGGACTACAAACCAAGAGACCCAGTACTTC.